Below, 20 T cell receptor beta chains from the same sample are listed, as sequenced in a study of blood T cell repertoires in COVID-19. Here immunoSEQ multiplex PCR was the method, and the copy in TCRdb shows in-frame clones only, minus some. The data hold approximately 230,000 clones, with roughly four fifths observed a single time. The sample taken for sequencing was PBMCs or T cells enriched from blood (not recorded which). These receptors came from a man aged 35-49 years who had recovered from COVID-19.

V usage is TRBV7-8 and J usage is TRBJ2-7; 8 bases are a match to TRBD2. The trim removed 5 bases at V and 4 bases at J, leaving 4 bases unmatched. CDR3 length: 13 amino acids. Germline CDR1 is SGHVS and CDR2 is FQNEAQ. CDR3 region: CASSRGTRYEQYF. The CDR3 DNA is TGTGCCAGCAGCCGGGGGACTAGGTACGAGCAGTACTTC.

The chain recombines TRBV28 with TRBJ1-3; D call uncertain. The CDR3 spans 16 residues. The germline CDR1 and CDR2 sequences are MDHEN and SYDVKM. V lost 6 bases and J 1 base, leaving 16 bases between the germline ends. The CDR3 coding sequence is TGTGCCAGCAGCCCAAAACAGTACCTTTCTGGAAACACCATATATTTT. Its translation: CASSPKQYLSGNTIYF.

The V call is TRBV19, the J call TRBJ1-1, with a weak D call TRBD1 (6 bases). This CDR3 has 13 residues. Germline CDR1 reads LNHDA; CDR2 reads SQIVND (reference sequence). V was trimmed by 3 bases and J by 5 bases, leaving 10 bases between them. The chain's CDR3 is CASSMVQGTEAFF. The CDR3 coding sequence is TGTGCCAGTAGTATGGTACAGGGTACTGAAGCTTTCTTT.

This chain joins TRBV3-1 (or the pseudogene TRBV3-2) and TRBJ2-1; 8 bases are shared with TRBD2. Per germline, CDR1 LGHDT and CDR2 YNNKEL (reference sequence). The CDR3 loop spans 16 amino acids. V shed 0 bases, J shed 6 bases, and the junction held 7 bases outside the gene matches. The CDR3 protein is CASSQDRGGASNEQFF. CDR3 nucleotide sequence: TGTGCCAGCAGCCAAGATCGGGGGGGGGCGTCCAATGAGCAGTTCTTC.

The CDR3 DNA follows: TGTGCCAGCAGCTTGGATAGTTCTAGCGGGGGCCAAGAGACCCAGTACTTC. The encoded protein is CASSLDSSSGGQETQYF. The gene calls are TRBV5-6 and TRBJ2-5; 10 bases are shared with TRBD2. Unmatched junction bases numbered 6, after V lost 0 bases and J lost 1 base. The germline CDR1 and CDR2 sequences are SGHDT and YYEEEE. CDR3 length: 17 amino acids.

The gene calls are TRBV28 and TRBJ1-2, with 9 bases fitting TRBD1. The CDR3 has 18 residues. Germline V gene data show CDR1 as MDHEN and CDR2 as SYDVKM. The J segment lost 8 bases and the V segment lost 5 bases, leaving 21 bases of the junction unmatched. The CDR3 bases are TGTGCCAGCAGTCCTATGCCGGGGACAGGGACGGGTTTGGAGGGCTACACCTTC. Protein sequence: CASSPMPGTGTGLEGYTF.

The chain has TRBV19 and TRBJ1-2; D possibly corresponds to TRBD1 (6 bases). This CDR3 has 14 residues. Germline lookup yields CDR1 LNHDA and CDR2 SQIVND (reference sequence). V was trimmed by 3 bases and J by 3 bases, leaving 11 bases between them. DNA of the CDR3: TGTGCCAGTAGTATCCCAGGGGTGGACTATGGCTACACCTTC. As protein: CASSIPGVDYGYTF.

This clone was detected a few times. Other DNA variants within this sample encode the same CDR3. The J gene is TRBJ1-2, the V gene TRBV19, with 7 bases lining up with TRBD1. Germline CDR1 LNHDA, CDR2 SQIVND (reference sequence). V trimming: 6 bases; J trimming: 2 bases; junction bases outside the gene matches: 3. There are 13 residues in the CDR3. In DNA, the CDR3 is TGTGCCAGTAGCCCGGACAGGAACTATGGCTACACCTTC. Its translation: CASSPDRNYGYTF.

The gene calls are TRBV15 and TRBJ2-2, with D hard to call. The V gene lost 8 bases and the J gene lost 6 bases, with 13 bases spanning the gap. The CDR3 spans 13 residues. CDR1 and CDR2 (germline): LNHNV, YYDKDF (reference sequence). CDR3 DNA sequence: TGTGCCACCGGAAATGAGGCTGCCGGGGAGCTGTTTTTT. It codes for CATGNEAAGELFF.

The chain employs TRBV5-1 and TRBJ2-5, with 8 positions matching TRBD2. V was clipped by 3 bases and J by 2 bases; unmatched bases: 6. This CDR3 is 15 amino acids long. Germline V gene sequence: CDR1 SGHRS, CDR2 YFSETQ. The chain's CDR3 is CASSWSPGGQETQYF. DNA for the CDR3: TGCGCCAGCAGCTGGTCCCCGGGGGGGCAAGAGACCCAGTACTTC.

V gene TRBV10-2 combines with J gene TRBJ1-1; D is unresolved. The CDR3 contains 13 residues. The germline V gene has CDR1 WSHSY and CDR2 SAAADI. The V gene lost 1 base and the J gene lost 1 base, with 4 bases spanning the gap. The CDR3 DNA sequence: TGCGCCAGCAGTGAGTTGGCGAACACTGAAGCTTTCTTT. It yields the protein CASSELANTEAFF.

CDR3 DNA: TGTGCCAGCAGCCAAGGGAGGATAGCGGGAGGTGGGTCAGATACGCAGTATTTT. Protein product: CASSQGRIAGGGSDTQYF. The rearrangement uses TRBV3-1 (or the pseudogene TRBV3-2) and TRBJ2-3; the match to TRBD2 covers 10 bases. Looked up from germline, CDR1 is LGHDT and CDR2 is YNNKEL (reference sequence). This CDR3 has 18 residues. V lost 1 base to trimming and J lost 4 bases; unmatched junction nucleotides: 11.

The chain recombines TRBV7-3 with TRBJ1-1; D is ambiguous. In germline, CDR1 is SGHTA, CDR2 FQGTGA. The CDR3 loop spans 15 amino acids. Between the trimmed V and J ends, which lost 2 bases and 0 bases, there was a span of 10 bases. In nucleotides, the CDR3 is TGTGCCAGCAGCTTAGATAGCAGCTTGAACACTGAAGCTTTCTTT. Its translation is CASSLDSSLNTEAFF.

V gene TRBV18 combines with J gene TRBJ1-1, with 8 bases fitting TRBD1. Germline V gene data show CDR1 as KGHSH and CDR2 as LQKENI. The CDR3 extends over 15 amino acids. With 3 bases clipped from V and 1 base from J, the junction kept 4 bases outside the gene matches. Written as DNA, the CDR3 is TGTGCCAGCTCACCCGGACAGGGCCCGAACACTGAAGCTTTCTTT. It yields the protein CASSPGQGPNTEAFF.

The gene calls are TRBV5-1 and TRBJ1-4; 8 bases are shared with TRBD1. The CDR3 contains 15 residues. The V and J ends lost 2 bases and 5 bases, in that order; junction bases with no gene match: 5. Germline V gives CDR1 SGHRS, CDR2 YFSETQ. Here the CDR3 DNA reads TGCGCCAGCAGCTTCGGACAGGGACTGAATGAAAAACTGTTTTTT. It yields the protein CASSFGQGLNEKLFF.

The rearrangement links TRBV25-1 to TRBJ1-1; unclear D gene. Trimming cost V 0 bases and J 1 base, with 3 bases left between them. Germline lookup yields CDR1 MGHDK and CDR2 SYGVNS. The CDR3 loop spans 13 amino acids. This CDR3 reads CASSEYGNTEAFF. CDR3 coding DNA: TGTGCCAGCAGTGAATACGGGAACACTGAAGCTTTCTTT.

This chain links TRBV6-1 with TRBJ1-2, with D possibly TRBD1 on 6 matching bases. Deletions cut 0 bases from V and 5 bases from J, with 13 bases between. The V gene's germline CDR1 is MNHNS and CDR2 SASEGT. The CDR3 extends over 15 amino acids. The CDR3 coding sequence is TGTGCCAGCAGTGAAGCCGGGGGGCGAGGGTATGGCTACACCTTC. This sequence encodes CASSEAGGRGYGYTF.

This chain connects TRBV7-9 to TRBJ2-3, with 8 nucleotides matching TRBD2. The CDR3 loop spans 15 amino acids. Germline V gene sequence: CDR1 SEHNR, CDR2 FQNEAQ (reference sequence). With V trimmed by 8 bases and J by 1 base, 8 bases remained unmatched. The CDR3 sequence: CASQISGGRTDTQYF. The CDR3 nucleotides are TGTGCCAGCCAAATAAGCGGGGGCCGCACAGATACGCAGTATTTT.

This clone has only one observation. At one end, the junction sequence differs from germline, possibly due to a read error. The chain combines TRBV7-8 with TRBJ2-1; 8 nucleotides align to TRBD2. The CDR3 sequence is 16 residues long. Germline values: CDR1 SGHVS, CDR2 FQNEAQ. The CDR3 loop reads CASSIFSGILYNEQLF. In nucleotides, the CDR3 is TGTGCCAGCAGCATATTTAGCGGGATTCTCTACAATGAGCAGCTCTTC.

This sequence joins TRBV9 and TRBJ2-2; the match to TRBD1 covers 8 bases. This CDR3 comprises 14 residues. CDR1 is SGDLS, CDR2 YYNGEE, per germline. The CDR3 bases are TGTGCAGCTGGGGGGACAGGTGATTCCGGGGAGCTGTTTTTT. Translation gives CAAGGTGDSGELFF.